These T cell receptor beta chains were read from a single sample in a study of patients and donors after allogeneic stem cell transplantation. TCRdb re-called the RT-PCR reads with MiXCR, one entry per CDR3 protein. Among about 87,000 distinct CDR3 sequences listed, just under 5% were seen once. Sequencing was carried out using blood, either unsorted or a sorted T cell fraction (not recorded which). These receptors originate from a human donor who was either an allogeneic HSCT recipient or a stem cell or donor lymphocyte infusion donor (not recorded which). It is not recorded whose cells these are; they may come from a transplant donor. CDR3s include the opening cysteine and the closing phenylalanine or tryptophan. The order of the fields is J gene, V gene, CDR3 protein.

J gene: TRBJ1-1
V gene: TRBV3-1
CDR3 protein: CASGSVGEAFF

J gene: TRBJ1-2
V gene: TRBV5-1
CDR3 protein: CASSLGEGLGDYGYTF

J gene: TRBJ1-6
V gene: TRBV2
CDR3 protein: CASSGSFDSPLHF

J gene: TRBJ2-7
V gene: TRBV11-1
CDR3 protein: CASSSYIAEQYF

J gene: TRBJ2-2
V gene: TRBV29-1
CDR3 protein: CSAEGGLDTGELFF

J gene: TRBJ2-5
V gene: TRBV18
CDR3 protein: CASSPPSAGGETQYF

J gene: TRBJ1-4
V gene: TRBV5-1
CDR3 protein: CASSLPPNEKLFF

J gene: TRBJ1-5
V gene: TRBV18
CDR3 protein: CASSRMDRDQPQHF

J gene: TRBJ1-1
V gene: TRBV5-4
CDR3 protein: CASNPGQGNTEAFF

J gene: TRBJ1-4
V gene: TRBV18
CDR3 protein: CASSPIQTGANEKLFF

J gene: TRBJ2-4
V gene: TRBV27
CDR3 protein: CASSLRGTGNIQYF

J gene: TRBJ2-7
V gene: TRBV5-6
CDR3 protein: CASATGTGRHEQYF

J gene: TRBJ2-7
V gene: TRBV11-2
CDR3 protein: CASSLDLQSYEQYF

J gene: TRBJ2-1
V gene: TRBV20-1
CDR3 protein: CSATSPSSSYNEQFF

J gene: TRBJ2-5
V gene: TRBV6-2/TRBV6-3
CDR3 protein: CASSYGRETQYF

J gene: TRBJ1-2
V gene: TRBV5-1
CDR3 protein: CASSLSLQGRGYTF

J gene: TRBJ2-5
V gene: TRBV14
CDR3 protein: CASSQVYSQETQYF

J gene: TRBJ1-2
V gene: TRBV10-3
CDR3 protein: CAISEHATTGHGYTF

J gene: TRBJ2-2
V gene: TRBV29-1
CDR3 protein: CSVNKPHRQLVLFF

J gene: TRBJ1-2
V gene: TRBV11-3
CDR3 protein: CASSPRQGANYGYTF

J gene: TRBJ1-4
V gene: TRBV27
CDR3 protein: CASSLRGPTNEKLFF

J gene: TRBJ1-1
V gene: TRBV7-6
CDR3 protein: CASSLAQGMNTEAFF

J gene: TRBJ1-1
V gene: TRBV20-1
CDR3 protein: CSARAGGNTEAFF

J gene: TRBJ1-2
V gene: TRBV7-2
CDR3 protein: CASSLATGVNYGYTF

J gene: TRBJ1-1
V gene: TRBV19
CDR3 protein: CASSVRGGGEAFF

J gene: TRBJ2-7
V gene: TRBV5-1
CDR3 protein: CASSRPGTGLSHYEQYF

J gene: TRBJ1-1
V gene: TRBV3-1
CDR3 protein: CASSQGASGPGNTEAFF

J gene: TRBJ2-5
V gene: TRBV5-1
CDR3 protein: CANSFKFGVETQYF

J gene: TRBJ1-1
V gene: TRBV11-3
CDR3 protein: CASSLLDSDYTEAFF

J gene: TRBJ2-7
V gene: TRBV7-8
CDR3 protein: CASSFDRPNYEQYF

J gene: TRBJ2-3
V gene: TRBV12-3/TRBV12-4
CDR3 protein: CASSLRQGSTDTQYF

J gene: TRBJ1-1
V gene: TRBV20-1
CDR3 protein: CSASGVGGARAFF

J gene: TRBJ1-2
V gene: TRBV13
CDR3 protein: CASSWRQASFDVYGYTF

J gene: TRBJ2-5
V gene: TRBV3-1
CDR3 protein: CASLGQETQYF

J gene: TRBJ1-2
V gene: TRBV6-5
CDR3 protein: CASSYSPSGTGYTF

J gene: TRBJ1-5
V gene: TRBV12-3/TRBV12-4
CDR3 protein: CASTLGSNHPQHF

J gene: TRBJ1-1
V gene: TRBV20-1
CDR3 protein: CSASHSGTEAFF

J gene: TRBJ2-7
V gene: TRBV10-3
CDR3 protein: CAISRSGYEQYF

J gene: TRBJ2-2
V gene: TRBV27
CDR3 protein: CASRRSGRVNTGELFF

J gene: TRBJ2-7
V gene: TRBV3-1
CDR3 protein: CASSHAGIEQYF

J gene: TRBJ2-3
V gene: TRBV20-1
CDR3 protein: CSAQGLGATDTQYF

J gene: TRBJ2-7
V gene: TRBV5-1
CDR3 protein: CASSSGQGSGYEQYF

J gene: TRBJ1-4
V gene: TRBV10-3
CDR3 protein: CAISRDRSEKLFF

J gene: TRBJ2-7
V gene: TRBV10-3
CDR3 protein: CAIKTQAYEQYF

J gene: TRBJ2-1
V gene: TRBV5-1
CDR3 protein: CASSAAAVNDEQFF

J gene: TRBJ2-3
V gene: TRBV6-1
CDR3 protein: CASRVPSTDTQYF

J gene: TRBJ1-1
V gene: TRBV5-1
CDR3 protein: CASRLSGALENTEAFF

J gene: TRBJ2-1
V gene: TRBV10-3
CDR3 protein: CAISERENEQFF

J gene: TRBJ2-1
V gene: TRBV7-2
CDR3 protein: CASSFASGGYNEQFF

J gene: TRBJ2-1
V gene: TRBV5-4
CDR3 protein: CASSLESGVYNEQFF

J gene: TRBJ2-7
V gene: TRBV6-5
CDR3 protein: CAAGGGAYEQYF